Presented here are 27 T cell receptor beta chains from one specimen sequenced in a study of blood T cell repertoires in COVID-19. The assay was immunoSEQ multiplex PCR, and TCRdb's table has in-frame clones only and misses some. The table has around 68,000 clones, around 82% seen once. Sequenced material: peripheral blood. The receptors originated from an elderly man with active COVID-19.

The J gene is TRBJ2-1, the V gene TRBV24-1, with 11 bases aligning to TRBD2. This CDR3 is 16 amino acids long. V was pared by 7 bases and J by 6 bases, with 10 bases of the junction left unmatched. Germline loops: CDR1 KGHDR, CDR2 SFDVKD. DNA for the CDR3: TGTGCCACCAGACCAAACACCGGGACTAGCGGCAATGAGCAGTTCTTC. It yields the protein CATRPNTGTSGNEQFF.

This clone was detected once. The genes are TRBV5-5 and TRBJ2-2; 7 bases are shared with TRBD1. CDR1 is SGHKS, CDR2 YYEKEE, per germline (reference sequence). CDR3 length equals 15 residues. The ends lost 1 base at V and 2 bases at J; junction bases unmatched: 2. The CDR3 sequence is CASSLTGENTGELFF. CDR3 nucleotide sequence: TGTGCCAGCAGCTTGACAGGGGAAAACACCGGGGAGCTGTTTTTT. Full variable domain (remainder filled in from reference TRBV5-5 and TRBJ2-2): DAGVTQSPTHLIKTRGQQVTLRCSPISGHKSVSWYQQVLGQGPQFIFQYYEKEERGRGNFPDRFSARQFPNYSSELNVNALLLGDSALYLCASSLTGENTGELFFGEGSRLTVL.

This clone was observed once. This chain connects TRBV6-6 to TRBJ2-1; possible D gene TRBD2, 5 bases. The CDR3 consists of 14 residues. The germline CDR1 and CDR2 sequences are MNHNY and SVGAGI (reference sequence). V shed 7 bases and J shed 3 bases, with 13 bases lying between them. CDR3 nucleotides: TGTGCCAGCACGGGCGGAGGCCTCTACAATGAGCAGTTCTTC. It is translated as CASTGGGLYNEQFF.

The chain combines TRBV19 with TRBJ2-1; 11 bases align to TRBD2. Trimming at V came to 3 bases and at J to 6 bases, leaving 19 bases not matched to a gene. The CDR3 has 20 amino acids. Looked up from germline, CDR1 is LNHDA and CDR2 is SQIVND (reference sequence). The CDR3 coding sequence is TGTGCCAGTAGTATTGTATGGGTAGCGGGAGGGCCTAGTAGTCGCAATGAGCAGTTCTTC. Translating gives CASSIVWVAGGPSSRNEQFF.

The chain couples TRBV5-1 to TRBJ1-2; 9 nucleotides line up with TRBD1. The length of the CDR3 is 13 residues. V dropped 8 bases and J dropped 6; count of bases not matched to a gene: 8. Germline V gene data show CDR1 as SGHRS and CDR2 as YFSETQ. Written as DNA, the CDR3 is TGCGCCAGTACCCGACAGGGGGTAGATGGCTACACCTTC. Its translation: CASTRQGVDGYTF.

The chain joins TRBV5-1 to TRBJ2-5; 7 bases match TRBD1. V was pared by 4 bases and J by 4 bases, with 7 bases of the junction left unmatched. Germline CDR1 is SGHRS and CDR2 is YFSETQ. CDR3 length equals 14 residues. CDR3 amino acids: CASSKQGLRETQYF. CDR3 sequence (DNA): TGCGCCAGCAGCAAACAGGGGCTGAGAGAGACCCAGTACTTC.

The rearrangement joins TRBV7-2 to TRBJ2-6, with 8 bases identical to TRBD1. V lost 1 base and J lost 8; bases outside the gene matches: 4. The CDR3 extends over 15 amino acids. The V gene's germline CDR1 is SGHTA and CDR2 FQGNSA. For the CDR3, the DNA is TGTGCCAGCAGCTTAGGGACAGGGAGGACCAACGTCCTGACTTTC. This sequence encodes CASSLGTGRTNVLTF.

V is TRBV2 and J is TRBJ2-5; D might be TRBD2 (5 bases). Germline V gene data show CDR1 as SNHLY and CDR2 as FYNNEI. This CDR3 is 14 amino acids long. Trimming removed 10 bases at V and 5 bases at J, with 20 bases between. The CDR3 coding sequence is TGTGCCATCACGAGGGCCTCCTTGGTGGAGACCCAGTACTTC. Translated: CAITRASLVETQYF. Full variable domain (missing parts from reference TRBV2 and TRBJ2-5): EPEVTQTPSHQVTQMGQEVILRCVPISNHLYFYWYRQILGQKVEFLVSFYNNEISEKSEIFDDQFSVERPDGSNFTLKIRSTKLEDSAMYFCAITRASLVETQYFGPGTRLLVL.

The V gene is TRBV14, the J gene TRBJ2-5, with D possibly being TRBD1 (6 bases). The V end was cut by 1 base, the J end by 5 bases, with 14 bases between. The CDR3 runs to 15 residues. Germline-derived CDR1 and CDR2 are SGHDN and FVKESK. The CDR3 here is CASSQAYRVPETQYF. CDR3 nucleotides: TGTGCCAGCAGCCAAGCCTACAGGGTTCCGGAGACCCAGTACTTC. Supplemented by reference TRBV14 and TRBJ2-5, the full variable domain reads EAGVTQFPSHSVIEKGQTVTLRCDPISGHDNLYWYRRVMGKEIKFLLHFVKESKQDESGMPNNRFLAERTGGTYSTLKVQPAELEDSGVYFCASSQAYRVPETQYFGPGTRLLVL.

By share, this clone counts as medium-sized. V gene TRBV4-3 combines with J gene TRBJ2-7; 9 bases are shared with TRBD1. The CDR3 runs to 15 residues. After removal of 1 base from V and 0 bases from J, the junction contained 1 base not matched to a gene. CDR1 LGHNA and CDR2 YSLEER come from the germline V gene. Here the CDR3 reads CASSQGQGVSYEQYF. In DNA form, the CDR3 reads TGCGCCAGCAGCCAAGGACAGGGGGTCTCCTACGAGCAGTACTTC.

This clone has more than one count but fewer than ten. This sequence joins TRBV7-9 and TRBJ1-6, with 7 nucleotides matching TRBD1. The CDR3 contains 14 residues. Losses at the gene ends were 1 base for V and 10 bases for J; bases not matched to a gene: 4. Germline lookup yields CDR1 SEHNR and CDR2 FQNEAQ (reference sequence). CDR3 in DNA: TGTGCCAGCAGCTTAGACAGGGGAAAGTCACCCCTCCACTTT. Residues: CASSLDRGKSPLHF. The whole variable domain, remainder taken from reference TRBV7-9 and TRBJ1-6, is DTGVSQNPRHKITKRGQNVTFRCDPISEHNRLYWYRQTLGQGPEFLTYFQNEAQLEKSRLLSDRFSAERPKGSFSTLEIQRTEQGDSAMYLCASSLDRGKSPLHFGNGTRLTVT.

This chain uses TRBV29-1 with TRBJ2-3, with a tentative D call TRBD1 (6 bases). The germline CDR1 and CDR2 sequences are SQVTM and ANQGSEA. This CDR3 has 17 residues. Trimming cost V 4 bases and J 4 bases, with 24 bases left between them. The CDR3 sequence: CSVAAGIQHRAPDTQYF. CDR3 sequence (DNA): TGCAGCGTTGCGGCCGGTATCCAACACAGGGCCCCAGATACGCAGTATTTT.

The gene calls are TRBV6-5 and TRBJ1-4; 9 nucleotides line up with TRBD1. This CDR3 is 14 amino acids long. Germline V lookup: CDR1 MNHEY, CDR2 SVGAGI. The junction had 9 bases not matched to a gene; V was cut back by 7 bases and J by 9 bases. The CDR3 DNA reads TGTGCCAGCACACTACAGGGGGCTGGGAAAAAACTGTTTTTT. Encoded protein: CASTLQGAGKKLFF.

The chain joins TRBV30 to TRBJ1-1; D is unresolved. Germline V gene sequence: CDR1 GTSNPN, CDR2 SVGIG (reference sequence). The length of the CDR3 is 12 residues. V was trimmed by 5 bases and J by 0 bases, leaving 7 bases between them. Here the CDR3 reads CAWGRLNTEAFF. The CDR3 DNA follows: TGTGCCTGGGGACGTTTGAACACTGAAGCTTTCTTT.

The chain joins TRBV28 to TRBJ1-3; D possibly corresponds to TRBD1 (5 bases). CDR1 MDHEN and CDR2 SYDVKM come from the germline V gene. V shed 8 bases and J shed 0 bases, with 17 bases lying between them. There are 16 residues in the CDR3. The CDR3 DNA reads as TGTGCCAGCGGATCGATAGGACAACGCTCTGGAAACACCATATATTTT. Its protein is CASGSIGQRSGNTIYF. The variable domain in full, completed from reference TRBV28 and TRBJ1-3, reads DVKVTQSSRYLVKRTGEKVFLECVQDMDHENMFWYRQDPGLGLRLIYFSYDVKMKEKGDIPEGYSVSREKKERFSLILESASTNQTSMYLCASGSIGQRSGNTIYFGEGSWLTVV.

J is TRBJ2-7 and V is TRBV27, with 8 nucleotides matching TRBD2. The V gene's germline CDR1 is MNHEY and CDR2 SMNVEV (reference sequence). V shed 4 bases, J shed 2 bases, and the junction held 1 base outside the gene matches. The CDR3 spans 13 residues. CDR3 sequence: CASSSAGAYEQYF. The CDR3 nucleotides read TGTGCCAGCAGTTCAGCGGGGGCCTACGAGCAGTACTTC.

The gene calls are TRBV2 and TRBJ1-2; 9 bases are a match to TRBD1. Trimming removed 5 bases from V and 4 bases from J; junction bases left unmatched: 17. Germline V lookup: CDR1 SNHLY, CDR2 FYNNEI. The CDR3 has 18 amino acids. The CDR3 loop reads CASSYAGTGTFEAYGYTF. The CDR3 DNA is TGTGCCAGCAGTTACGCCGGGACAGGGACGTTCGAGGCCTATGGCTACACCTTC.

This clone has ten or more counts. This chain connects TRBV7-2 to TRBJ1-2; 7 nucleotides agree with TRBD1. V shed 5 bases and J 5 bases; nucleotides not matched to a gene: 11. The CDR3 is 15 amino acids. Per germline, CDR1 SGHTA and CDR2 FQGNSA. CDR3 sequence: CASSTRQGRSYGYTF. CDR3 DNA: TGTGCCAGCAGCACAAGACAGGGACGAAGTTATGGCTACACCTTC.

This clone was picked up a small number of times. This chain connects TRBV20-1 to TRBJ1-5; TRBD1 aligns across 10 bases. Germline V lookup: CDR1 DFQATT, CDR2 SNEGSKA (reference sequence). After removal of 3 bases from V and 6 bases from J, the junction contained 8 bases not matched to a gene. The CDR3 is 15 amino acids. The CDR3 spells CSASSRDRGSQPQHF. CDR3 coding DNA: TGCAGTGCTAGTTCCAGGGACAGGGGTAGTCAGCCCCAGCATTTT.

The CDR3 sequence: CASSQQGETYEKLFF. CDR3 nucleotides: TGTGCCAGCAGCCAACAGGGGGAGACTTATGAAAAACTGTTTTTT. The chain recombines TRBV2 with TRBJ1-4; TRBD1 matches at 8 bases. CDR3 size: 15 residues. Germline V CDR1 and CDR2: SNHLY, FYNNEI. V was clipped by 6 bases and J by 6 bases; unmatched bases: 9. Based on the CDR3 plus reference TRBV2 and TRBJ1-4, the full variable domain is EPEVTQTPSHQVTQMGQEVILRCVPISNHLYFYWYRQILGQKVEFLVSFYNNEISEKSEIFDDQFSVERPDGSNFTLKIRSTKLEDSAMYFCASSQQGETYEKLFFGSGTQLSVL.

The V gene is TRBV4-1, the J gene TRBJ2-1; the D gene is possibly TRBD2 (5 bases). The CDR3 contains 14 residues. Germline loops: CDR1 MGHRA, CDR2 YSYEKL. V was shortened by 1 base and J by 9 bases, with 13 bases between the two germline ends. The CDR3: CASSQVTSRTEQFF. As DNA, the CDR3 is TGCGCCAGCAGCCAAGTAACTAGTCGCACTGAGCAGTTCTTC.

J is TRBJ1-2 and V is TRBV19, with a tentative D call TRBD1 (5 bases). This CDR3 is built from 13 residues. The V gene's germline CDR1 is LNHDA and CDR2 SQIVND (reference sequence). The V end was cut by 5 bases, the J end by 1 base, with 8 bases between. The CDR3 here is CASSSGGNYGYTF. The CDR3 DNA follows: TGTGCCAGTAGTTCCGGGGGTAACTATGGCTACACCTTC.

The rearrangement joins TRBV27 to TRBJ1-3; D unresolved. Germline CDR1 and CDR2: MNHEY and SMNVEV (reference sequence). The CDR3 contains 14 residues. Deletions cut 5 bases from V and 10 bases from J, with 18 bases between. The CDR3: CASSPGSSLLTIYF. Here the CDR3 DNA reads TGTGCCAGCAGTCCCGGTTCTTCCCTTTTGACCATATATTTT.

The chain has TRBV18 and TRBJ2-3, with a weak D call TRBD2 (5 bases). The CDR3 has 15 amino acids. Germline V gene data show CDR1 as KGHSH and CDR2 as LQKENI. The V and J ends lost 6 bases and 2 bases respectively, with 15 bases between them. The CDR3 coding sequence is TGTGCCAGCTCCCAATCCTGGACTGACACAGATACGCAGTATTTT. Its translation: CASSQSWTDTDTQYF.

The chain joins TRBV3-1 (or the pseudogene TRBV3-2) to TRBJ2-1, with D possibly matching TRBD2 (6 bases). The V end lost 1 base, the J end lost 9 bases, and 19 bases lay between the germline ends. Germline CDR1 LGHDT, CDR2 YNNKEL (reference sequence). This CDR3 spans 16 amino acids. CDR3 nucleotide sequence: TGTGCCAGCAGCCAAGGTCGGCTGGGGGGTCGGGGTGAGCAGTTCTTC. It specifies CASSQGRLGGRGEQFF.

This chain uses TRBV5-4 with TRBJ2-2; D gene uncertain. Germline CDR1 SGHNT, CDR2 YYREEE (reference sequence). The V end was cut by 0 bases, the J end by 8 bases, with 8 bases between. The CDR3 is made up of 13 amino acids. The CDR3: CASSLDYLGELFF. The CDR3 coding sequence is TGTGCCAGCAGCTTGGACTACTTAGGGGAGCTGTTTTTT.

This rearrangement joins TRBV19 to TRBJ2-3; tentatively, D is TRBD2 (5 bases). The V and J ends lost 6 bases and 0 bases respectively, with 13 bases between them. The CDR3 runs 15 residues. Per the germline V gene, CDR1 is LNHDA and CDR2 is SQIVND (reference sequence). CDR3: CASSNRGSSTDTQYF. The CDR3, as DNA: TGTGCCAGTAGCAACCGGGGTTCTAGCACAGATACGCAGTATTTT.